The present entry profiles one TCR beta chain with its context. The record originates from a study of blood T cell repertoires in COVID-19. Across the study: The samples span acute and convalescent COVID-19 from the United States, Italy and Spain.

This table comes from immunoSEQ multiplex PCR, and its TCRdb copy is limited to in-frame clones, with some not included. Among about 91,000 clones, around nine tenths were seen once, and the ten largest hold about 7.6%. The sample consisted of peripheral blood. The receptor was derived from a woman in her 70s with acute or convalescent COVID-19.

CDR3 loop: CASSPYSGSTYNEQFF. DNA of the CDR3: TGTGCCAGCAGCCCATACAGCGGGAGCACCTACAATGAGCAGTTCTTC. The gene calls are TRBV7-3 and TRBJ2-1, with TRBD2 identical over 8 bases. The CDR3 has 16 residues. J was trimmed by 2 bases and V by 5 bases; bases with no gene match: 8. Germline V lookup: CDR1 SGHTA, CDR2 FQGTGA. The whole variable domain, remainder taken from reference TRBV7-3 and TRBJ2-1, is GAGVSQTPSNKVTEKGKYVELRCDPISGHTALYWYRQSLGQGPEFLIYFQGTGAADDSGLPNDRFFAVRPEGSVSTLKIQRTERGDSAVYLCASSPYSGSTYNEQFFGPGTRLTVL.